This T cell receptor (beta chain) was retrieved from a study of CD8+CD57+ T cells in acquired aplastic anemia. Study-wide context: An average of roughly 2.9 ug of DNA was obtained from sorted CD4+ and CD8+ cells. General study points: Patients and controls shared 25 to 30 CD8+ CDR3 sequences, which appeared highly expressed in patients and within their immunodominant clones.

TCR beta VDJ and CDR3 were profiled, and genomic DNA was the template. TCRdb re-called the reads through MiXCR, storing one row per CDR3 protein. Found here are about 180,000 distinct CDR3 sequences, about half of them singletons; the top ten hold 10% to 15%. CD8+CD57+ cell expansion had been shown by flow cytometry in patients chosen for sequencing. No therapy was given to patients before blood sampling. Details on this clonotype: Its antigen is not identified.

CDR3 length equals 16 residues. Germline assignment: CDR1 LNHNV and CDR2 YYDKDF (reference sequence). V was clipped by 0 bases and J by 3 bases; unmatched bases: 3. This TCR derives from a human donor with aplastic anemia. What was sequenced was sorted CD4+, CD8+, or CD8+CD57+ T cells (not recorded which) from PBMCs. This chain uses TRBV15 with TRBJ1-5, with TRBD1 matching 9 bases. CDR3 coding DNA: TGTGCCACCAGCAGAGATGACAGGGGGATCAATCAGCCCCAGCATTTT. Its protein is CATSRDDRGINQPQHF. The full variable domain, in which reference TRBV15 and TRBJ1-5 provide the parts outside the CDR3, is DAMVIQNPRYQVTQFGKPVTLSCSQTLNHNVMYWYQQKSSQAPKLLFHYYDKDFNNEADTPDNFQSRRPNTSFCFLDIRSPGLGDTAMYLCATSRDDRGINQPQHFGDGTRLSIL.